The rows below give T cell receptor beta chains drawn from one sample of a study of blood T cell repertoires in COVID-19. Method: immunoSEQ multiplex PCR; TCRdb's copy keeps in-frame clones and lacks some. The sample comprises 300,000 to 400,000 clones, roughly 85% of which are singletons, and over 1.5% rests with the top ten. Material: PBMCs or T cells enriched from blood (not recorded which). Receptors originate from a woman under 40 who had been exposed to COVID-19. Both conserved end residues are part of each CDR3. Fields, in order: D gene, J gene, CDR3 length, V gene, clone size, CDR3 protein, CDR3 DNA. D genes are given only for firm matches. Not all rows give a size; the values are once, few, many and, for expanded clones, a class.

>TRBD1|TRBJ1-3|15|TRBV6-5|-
CASSRTGRSGNTIYF
TGTGCCAGCAGCCGGACAGGCCGCAGTGGAAACACCATATATTTT
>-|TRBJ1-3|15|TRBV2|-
CASSGKINKGNTIYF
TGTGCCAGCAGTGGAAAAATCAATAAGGGGAACACCATATATTTT
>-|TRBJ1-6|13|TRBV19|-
CASKYRANSPLHF
TGTGCCAGTAAATACAGGGCAAATTCACCCCTCCACTTT
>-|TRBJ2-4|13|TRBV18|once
CASSPGLVDIQYF
TGTGCCAGCTCGCCAGGGCTGGTGGACATTCAGTACTTC
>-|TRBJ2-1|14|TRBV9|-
CASARGPGDNEQFF
TGTGCCAGCGCGCGGGGGCCTGGGGACAATGAGCAGTTCTTC
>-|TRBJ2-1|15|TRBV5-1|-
CASGIGGSSYNEQFF
TGCGCCAGCGGGATTGGGGGCAGCTCCTACAATGAGCAGTTCTTC
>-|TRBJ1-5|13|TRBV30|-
CAWSVQENQPQHF
TGTGCCTGGAGTGTACAGGAAAATCAGCCCCAGCATTTT
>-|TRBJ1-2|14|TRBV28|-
CASISGDRYYGYTF
TGTGCCAGCATCTCAGGGGATAGATACTATGGCTACACCTTC
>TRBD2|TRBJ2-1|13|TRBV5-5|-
CASSPGLVSEQFF
TGTGCCAGCAGCCCGGGACTAGTTAGCGAGCAGTTCTTC
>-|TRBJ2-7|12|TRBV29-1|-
CSVGYRESEQYF
TGCAGCGTTGGTTACAGGGAGAGCGAGCAGTACTTC
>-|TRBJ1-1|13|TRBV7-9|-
CASNDGGFTEAFF
TGTGCCAGCAACGACGGGGGGTTCACTGAAGCTTTCTTT
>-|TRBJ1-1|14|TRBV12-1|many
CASSFCGTVNEAFF
TGTGCCAGCAGCTTTTGCGGGACAGTAAATGAAGCTTTCTTT
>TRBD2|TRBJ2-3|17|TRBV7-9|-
CASSLDLAGGPGDTQYF
TGTGCCAGCAGCTTAGATTTAGCGGGAGGGCCAGGAGATACGCAGTATTTT
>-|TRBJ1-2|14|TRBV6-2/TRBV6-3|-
CASSKNDRNYGYTF
TGTGCCAGCAGTAAAAACGACAGGAACTATGGCTACACCTTC
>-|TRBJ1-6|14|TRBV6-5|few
CASGGIRGNSPLHF
TGTGCCAGTGGGGGGATCCGGGGAAATTCACCCCTCCACTTT
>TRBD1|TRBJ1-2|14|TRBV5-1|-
CASSPQTGVYGYTF
TGCGCCAGCAGCCCACAAACAGGGGTCTATGGCTACACCTTC
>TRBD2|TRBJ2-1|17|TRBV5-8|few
CASSLRDGLAGINEQFF
TGTGCCAGCAGCTTGAGAGACGGACTAGCGGGAATCAATGAGCAGTTCTTC
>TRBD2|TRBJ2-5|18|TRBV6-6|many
CASSQGPGLAGAQETQYF
TGTGCCAGCAGTCAGGGACCGGGACTAGCGGGGGCACAAGAGACCCAGTACTTC
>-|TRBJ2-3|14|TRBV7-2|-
CASSPQEGGYTQYF
TGTGCCAGCAGCCCACAAGAGGGAGGCTATACGCAGTATTTT
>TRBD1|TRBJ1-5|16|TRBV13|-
CASSLGEQGADQPQHF
TGTGCCAGCAGCTTAGGTGAACAGGGGGCAGATCAGCCCCAGCATTTT
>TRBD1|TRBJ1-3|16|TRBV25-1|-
CASSVGQLVFRNTIYF
TGTGCCAGCAGTGTGGGACAGCTTGTTTTTAGAAACACCATATATTTT
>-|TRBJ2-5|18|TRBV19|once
CASRLRATTSGGVETQYF
TGTGCCAGTAGGCTCCGGGCCACGACTAGTGGAGGAGTTGAGACCCAGTACTTC
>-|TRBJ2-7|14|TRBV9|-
CASSVVGSSYEQYF
TGTGCCAGCAGCGTAGTTGGGAGCTCCTACGAGCAGTACTTC
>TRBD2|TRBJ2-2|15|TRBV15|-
CATSRGGADTGELFF
TGTGCCACCAGCAGGGGAGGGGCTGACACCGGGGAGCTGTTTTTT
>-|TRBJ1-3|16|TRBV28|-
CASSNKTGPSGNTIYF
TGTGCCAGCAGTAATAAGACAGGACCCTCTGGAAACACCATATATTTT
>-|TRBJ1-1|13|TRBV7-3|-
CASKLRGNTEAFF
TGTGCCAGCAAACTTCGGGGGAACACTGAAGCTTTCTTT
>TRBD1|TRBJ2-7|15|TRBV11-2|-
CASSFETGEGYEQYF
TGTGCCAGCAGCTTCGAGACAGGGGAAGGGTACGAGCAGTACTTC
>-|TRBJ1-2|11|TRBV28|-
CATGQNVGYTF
TGTGCCACCGGACAGAACGTTGGCTACACCTTC
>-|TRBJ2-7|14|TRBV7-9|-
CASSLDGSSYEQYF
TGTGCCAGCAGCCTTGACGGGAGCTCCTACGAGCAGTACTTC
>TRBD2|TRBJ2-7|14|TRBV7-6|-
CASSGGLAGVAQYF
TGTGCCAGCAGCGGGGGACTAGCGGGAGTGGCTCAGTACTTC
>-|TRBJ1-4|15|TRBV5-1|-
CASSLDGRTNEKLFF
TGCGCCAGCAGCTTGGATGGGAGAACTAATGAAAAACTGTTTTTT
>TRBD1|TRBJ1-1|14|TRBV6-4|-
CASRPGQVGTEAFF
TGTGCCAGCAGACCAGGACAGGTGGGCACTGAAGCTTTCTTT
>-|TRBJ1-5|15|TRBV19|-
CASSILSGGRQPQHF
TGTGCCAGTAGTATTCTTTCCGGGGGTCGTCAGCCCCAGCATTTT
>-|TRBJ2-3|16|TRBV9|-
CASSVVQGFKADTQYF
TGTGCCAGCAGCGTAGTTCAGGGTTTCAAGGCAGATACGCAGTATTTT
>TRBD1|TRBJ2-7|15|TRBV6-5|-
CASTRGGGPVDEQYF
TGTGCCAGCACCCGAGGGGGCGGACCCGTGGACGAGCAGTACTTC
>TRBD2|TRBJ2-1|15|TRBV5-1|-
CASSPGTRVYNEQFF
TGCGCCAGCAGCCCCGGGACTAGAGTCTACAATGAGCAGTTCTTC
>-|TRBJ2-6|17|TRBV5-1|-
CASSFSGGLSGANVLTF
TGCGCCAGCAGCTTCTCGGGGGGCTTATCTGGGGCCAACGTCCTGACTTTC
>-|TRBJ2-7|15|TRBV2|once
CASSEFRRNYGEQYF
TGTGCCAGCAGTGAATTTCGACGGAACTACGGCGAGCAGTACTTC
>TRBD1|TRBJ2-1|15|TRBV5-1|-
CASSITPGQGNEQFF
TGCGCCAGCAGCATTACTCCGGGACAGGGGAATGAGCAGTTCTTC